This T cell receptor beta chain was recorded in a study of blood T cell repertoires in COVID-19. About the research overall: Sites in the United States, Italy and Spain provided acute and convalescent COVID-19 samples. T cells, B-cell-depleted T cells, or PBMCs supplied cDNA or gDNA.

Authors' methods: The assay estimated nucleated cells by amplifying reference gene primers. Only in-frame clones appear in the TCRdb table, and some are missing; sequencing was by immunoSEQ multiplex PCR. V and J calls and clone size are given by that table; D and trimming were obtained from the DNA. Among roughly 300,000 clones listed, around 89% were seen once. Sequencing input: peripheral blood. This TCR was sampled from a man between 18 and 29 years old who had recovered from COVID-19.

For the CDR3, the DNA is TGTGCCAGCAGCTTGGGGGGACAGCTCAACTATGGCTACACCTTC. Translated: CASSLGGQLNYGYTF. This chain joins TRBV5-6 and TRBJ1-2; 7 bases are shared with TRBD1. There are 15 residues in the CDR3. Losses at the gene ends were 0 bases for V and 2 bases for J; bases not matched to a gene: 4. Germline-derived CDR1 and CDR2 are SGHDT and YYEEEE.